These 10 T cell receptor beta chains were all obtained from the same sample, sequenced in a study of cytomegalovirus exposure and HLA in healthy donors. PCR was performed using 60 Vbeta and 13 Jbeta primers. Clones were read by immunoSEQ multiplex PCR, and TCRdb kept only the in-frame ones, dropping some. The sample consists of 150,000 to 200,000 clones, about 86% of them appearing once. Material for sequencing was PBMCs. The receptors here all came from a young woman in good health and CMV-seronegative.

V usage is TRBV4-2 and J usage is TRBJ1-4, with D perhaps matching TRBD1 (6 bases). V was clipped by 3 bases and J by 2 bases, with 10 bases between them. CDR3 length: 15 residues. Germline CDR1 and CDR2: LGHNA and YNFKEQ. CDR3 loop: CASSQITGTNEKLFF. In DNA, the CDR3 is TGTGCCAGCAGCCAGATTACAGGGACTAATGAAAAACTGTTTTTT.

In its sample, this clone was seen a few times. This chain links TRBV4-3 with TRBJ2-3, with 10 bases lining up with TRBD1. The CDR3 length is 16 residues. Germline loops: CDR1 LGHNA, CDR2 YSLEER. V dropped 2 bases and J dropped 4; count of bases not matched to a gene: 6. CDR3 coding DNA: TGCGCCAGCAGCCAATGGGGACAGGGGATTTCAGATACGCAGTATTTT. Translation: CASSQWGQGISDTQYF.

The chain links TRBV19 to TRBJ2-2; D gene ambiguous. V gave up 2 bases and J gave up 3 bases, with 16 bases separating them. This CDR3 region has 17 residues. Germline V CDR1 and CDR2: LNHDA, SQIVND (reference sequence). CDR3 protein: CASSIRGGGPDTGELFF. The CDR3 region has the DNA TGTGCCAGTAGTATACGTGGTGGCGGTCCGGACACCGGGGAGCTGTTTTTT. The whole variable domain, remainder taken from reference TRBV19 and TRBJ2-2, is DGGITQSPKYLFRKEGQNVTLSCEQNLNHDAMYWYRQDPGQGLRLIYYSQIVNDFQKGDIAEGYSVSREKKESFPLTVTSAQKNPTAFYLCASSIRGGGPDTGELFFGEGSRLTVL.

This chain's CDR3 is CASSYSTGGGNQPQHF. Written as DNA, the CDR3 is TGTGCCAGCAGTTACTCGACAGGGGGGGGCAATCAGCCCCAGCATTTT. The V gene is TRBV6-6, the J gene TRBJ1-5; the match to TRBD1 covers 9 bases. The V gene's germline CDR1 is MNHNY and CDR2 SVGAGI (reference sequence). This CDR3 has 16 amino acids. The V gene end was trimmed by 0 bases and the J gene end by 2 bases; junction bases not matched to a gene: 2.

Regarding this clone: The junction does not match germline at one end; this may be a read error. The rearrangement joins TRBV7-7 to TRBJ2-1; weak D call: TRBD2 (6 bases). This CDR3 comprises 15 residues. From germline, CDR1 is SSHAT and CDR2 FNYEAQ (reference sequence). The CDR3, as DNA: TGTGCTAGCAGCTTAGCCGGGGGTGAGGACAATGAGCAGTTCTTC. Its protein product is CASSLAGGEDNEQFF. Based on the CDR3 plus reference TRBV7-7 and TRBJ2-1, the full variable domain is GAGVSQSPRYKVTKRGQDVTLRCDPISSHATLYWYQQALGQGPEFLTYFNYEAQPDKSGLPSDRFSAERPEGSISTLTIQRTEQRDSAMYRCASSLAGGEDNEQFFGPGTRLTVL.

The rearrangement uses TRBV29-1 and TRBJ1-1; TRBD1 is a possible D gene (6 bases). The CDR3 consists of 11 residues. Trimming removed 6 bases at V and 10 bases at J, with 15 bases between. The germline V gene has CDR1 SQVTM and CDR2 ANQGSEA. As DNA, the CDR3 is TGCAGCGTCGCAGGGGAGGGGAGAGCTTTCTTT. Protein sequence: CSVAGEGRAFF.

This chain uses TRBV5-6 with TRBJ2-6, with a possible D match to TRBD1 (5 bases). The CDR3 spans 15 residues. Looked up from germline, CDR1 is SGHDT and CDR2 is YYEEEE. Trimming pared 5 bases from V and 0 bases from J, leaving 9 bases between. CDR3 bases: TGTGCCAGCAGTGTAGGACACTCTGGGGCCAACGTCCTGACTTTC. Its translation is CASSVGHSGANVLTF.

This clone was observed a few times. The chain couples TRBV11-1 to TRBJ2-4, with 10 bases identical to TRBD2. The germline V gene has CDR1 SGHAT and CDR2 FQDESV (reference sequence). CDR3 size: 14 residues. After removal of 3 bases from V and 7 bases from J, the junction contained 3 bases not matched to a gene. This chain's CDR3 is CASSLGSGRNIQYF. CDR3 nucleotide sequence: TGTGCCAGCAGCTTGGGTAGCGGGAGGAACATTCAGTACTTC.

The chain is built from TRBV6-4 and TRBJ1-1, with 7 nucleotides matching TRBD1. This CDR3 has 13 amino acids. The junction had 4 bases not matched to a gene; V was cut back by 4 bases and J by 5 bases. From germline, CDR1 is MRHNA and CDR2 SNTAGT. The CDR3 here is CASSATGVTEAFF. The CDR3, as DNA: TGTGCCAGCAGTGCCACAGGGGTTACTGAAGCTTTCTTT.

This sequence joins TRBV27 and TRBJ2-1; 9 positions agree with TRBD2. The CDR3 is made up of 16 amino acids. V trimming: 4 bases; J trimming: 2 bases; junction bases outside the gene matches: 6. Germline V CDR1 and CDR2: MNHEY, SMNVEV (reference sequence). The CDR3 is CASSSSGRITYNEQFF. DNA for the CDR3: TGTGCCAGCAGTTCCAGCGGGAGGATCACCTACAATGAGCAGTTCTTC.